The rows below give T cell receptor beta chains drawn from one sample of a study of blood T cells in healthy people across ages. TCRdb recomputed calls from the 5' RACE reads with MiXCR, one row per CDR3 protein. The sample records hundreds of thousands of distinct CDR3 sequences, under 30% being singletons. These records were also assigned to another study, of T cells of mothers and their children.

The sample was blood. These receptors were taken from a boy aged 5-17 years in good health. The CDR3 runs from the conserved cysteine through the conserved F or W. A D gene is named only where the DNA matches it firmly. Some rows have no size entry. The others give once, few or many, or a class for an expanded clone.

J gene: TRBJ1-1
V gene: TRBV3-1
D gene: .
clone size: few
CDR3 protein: CASSQGIGTEAFF
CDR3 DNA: TGTGCCAGCAGCCAAGGGATCGGGACTGAAGCTTTCTTT

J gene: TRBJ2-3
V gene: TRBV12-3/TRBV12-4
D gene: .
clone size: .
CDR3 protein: CASSPWGTASTDTQYF
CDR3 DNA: TGTGCCAGCAGTCCTTGGGGCACTGCCAGCACAGATACGCAGTATTTT

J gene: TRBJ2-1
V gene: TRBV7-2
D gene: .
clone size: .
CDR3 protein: CASSPDTEFYSEQFF
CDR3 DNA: TGTGCCAGCAGCCCCGATACGGAGTTTTATAGTGAGCAGTTCTTC

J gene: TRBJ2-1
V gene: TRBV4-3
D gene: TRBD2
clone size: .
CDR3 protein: CASSQGTGGPYNEQFF
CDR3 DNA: TGCGCCAGCAGCCAAGGAACGGGAGGACCTTACAATGAGCAGTTCTTC

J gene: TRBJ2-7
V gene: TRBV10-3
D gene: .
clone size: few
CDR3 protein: CAISHSTDNYEQYF
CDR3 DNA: TGTGCCATCAGCCATTCAACTGACAACTACGAGCAGTACTTC

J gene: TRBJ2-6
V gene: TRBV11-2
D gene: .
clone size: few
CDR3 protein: CASSLEESGANVLTF
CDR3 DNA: TGTGCCAGCAGCTTAGAGGAAAGTGGGGCCAACGTCCTGACTTTC

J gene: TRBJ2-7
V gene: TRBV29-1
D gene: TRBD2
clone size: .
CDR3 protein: CSVESGTSGSFPYEQYF
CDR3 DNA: TGCAGCGTTGAGAGTGGGACTAGCGGGAGTTTCCCCTACGAGCAGTACTTC

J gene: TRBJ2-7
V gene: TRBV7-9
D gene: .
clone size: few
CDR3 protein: CASSLWRGPPYEQYF
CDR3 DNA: TGTGCCAGCAGCTTATGGCGTGGCCCCCCCTACGAGCAGTACTTC

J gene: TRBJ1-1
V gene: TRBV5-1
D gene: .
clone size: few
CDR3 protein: CASSLSADWVYRLPNTEAFF
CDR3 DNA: TGCGCCAGCAGCTTGTCGGCCGATTGGGTTTATAGGCTCCCGAACACTGAAGCTTTCTTT

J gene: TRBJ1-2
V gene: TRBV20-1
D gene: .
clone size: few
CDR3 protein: CSARDRGSYGYTF
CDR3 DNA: TGCAGTGCTAGAGATCGAGGGTCCTATGGCTACACCTTC

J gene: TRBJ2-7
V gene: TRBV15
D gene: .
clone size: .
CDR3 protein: CATSRDLGPYEQYF
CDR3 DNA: TGTGCCACCAGCAGAGATCTGGGCCCCTACGAGCAGTACTTC

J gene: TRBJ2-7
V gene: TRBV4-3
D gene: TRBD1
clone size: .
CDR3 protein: CASSPHRGLVEQYF
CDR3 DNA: TGCGCCAGCAGCCCGCACAGGGGGCTAGTCGAGCAGTACTTC

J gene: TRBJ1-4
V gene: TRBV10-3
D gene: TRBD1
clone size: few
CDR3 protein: CAISETDRNKDEKLFF
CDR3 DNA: TGTGCCATCAGTGAGACGGACAGGAATAAGGATGAAAAACTGTTTTTT

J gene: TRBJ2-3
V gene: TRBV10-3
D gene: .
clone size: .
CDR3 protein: CAIREEGTINTQYF
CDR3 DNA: TGTGCCATCCGCGAGGAGGGGACGATCAATACGCAGTATTTT

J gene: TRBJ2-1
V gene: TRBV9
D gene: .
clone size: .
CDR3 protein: CASSVALVSYNEQFF
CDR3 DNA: TGTGCCAGCAGCGTAGCTTTAGTCTCCTACAATGAGCAGTTCTTC

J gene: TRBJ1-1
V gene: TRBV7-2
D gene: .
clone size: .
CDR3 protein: CASSLGSYTEAFF
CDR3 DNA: TGTGCCAGCAGCTTAGGGTCCTACACTGAAGCTTTCTTT

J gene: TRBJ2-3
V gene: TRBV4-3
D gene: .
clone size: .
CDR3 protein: CASSQDHSTVPTDTQYF
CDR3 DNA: TGCGCCAGCAGCCAAGATCATTCGACGGTGCCCACAGATACGCAGTATTTT

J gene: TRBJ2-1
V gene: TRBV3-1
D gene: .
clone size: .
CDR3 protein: CASSQDRGPGVEQFF
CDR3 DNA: TGTGCCAGCAGCCAAGATCGGGGCCCGGGTGTTGAGCAGTTCTTC

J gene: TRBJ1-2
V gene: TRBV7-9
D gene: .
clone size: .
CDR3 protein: CASSDSNRGVHGYTF
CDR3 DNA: TGTGCCAGCAGCGACAGTAATCGGGGCGTACATGGCTACACCTTC

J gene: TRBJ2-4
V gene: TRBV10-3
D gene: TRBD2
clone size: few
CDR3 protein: CAISEGLAGGENIQYF
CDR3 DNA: TGTGCCATCAGTGAGGGGCTAGCGGGAGGGGAAAACATTCAGTACTTC